This T cell receptor (beta chain) was recovered during a study of siplizumab effects on memory and regulatory T cells. V was shortened by 0 bases and J by 10 bases, with 15 bases between the two germline ends. Germline CDR1 GTSNPN, CDR2 SVGIG (reference sequence). The CDR3 is made up of 13 amino acids. The study, taken as a whole, reports: Treg origin accounted for an average of approximately 69% of mappable alloreactive CD4+ clones with siplizumab and approximately 25% in controls. Naive T cells looked more diverse than memory cells and looked like major alloresponse contributors.

Clones were sequenced by immunoSEQ multiplex PCR, and TCRdb holds only the in-frame ones, with some missing. The repertoire has roughly 100,000 clones, 90% to 95% of them found once; the top ten carry more than 0.95%. With respect to this clone: Its antigen is as yet unknown.

This TCR derives from a human donor in good health. The J gene is TRBJ1-1, the V gene TRBV30; perhaps TRBD1 as D (6 bases). Sequenced input: CD4+ T cells sorted from blood. The CDR3 reads CAWSVRGGMGAFF. The CDR3 nucleotides read TGTGCCTGGAGTGTACGGGGGGGCATGGGAGCTTTCTTT.